The clone carrying this T cell receptor beta chain was seen a handful of times. V shed 4 bases, J shed 8 bases, and the junction held 16 bases outside the gene matches. The CDR3 length is 16 residues. Germline V gene lookup returns CDR1 SGHDT and CDR2 YYEEEE. TCR beta CDR3 sequences were amplified from RNA transcripts. HTBI primers drove first-round RT-PCR of the TCR CDR3. TCRdb recomputed calls from the multiplex PCR reads with MiXCR, one row per CDR3 protein. The sample holds a few hundred thousand distinct CDR3 sequences, under 15% seen once. The sample is drawn from a study of T cells in Graves' hyperthyroidism and ophthalmopathy.

Sequenced sample: blood. The TCR comes from a woman in her twenties or thirties with Graves' hyperthyroidism. This chain joins TRBV5-6 and TRBJ2-3, with 7 bases aligning to TRBD2. The CDR3 sequence: CASSPSASGSRGTQYF. The CDR3 bases are TGTGCCAGCAGCCCCTCCGCTAGCGGCTCTAGGGGTACGCAGTATTTT.